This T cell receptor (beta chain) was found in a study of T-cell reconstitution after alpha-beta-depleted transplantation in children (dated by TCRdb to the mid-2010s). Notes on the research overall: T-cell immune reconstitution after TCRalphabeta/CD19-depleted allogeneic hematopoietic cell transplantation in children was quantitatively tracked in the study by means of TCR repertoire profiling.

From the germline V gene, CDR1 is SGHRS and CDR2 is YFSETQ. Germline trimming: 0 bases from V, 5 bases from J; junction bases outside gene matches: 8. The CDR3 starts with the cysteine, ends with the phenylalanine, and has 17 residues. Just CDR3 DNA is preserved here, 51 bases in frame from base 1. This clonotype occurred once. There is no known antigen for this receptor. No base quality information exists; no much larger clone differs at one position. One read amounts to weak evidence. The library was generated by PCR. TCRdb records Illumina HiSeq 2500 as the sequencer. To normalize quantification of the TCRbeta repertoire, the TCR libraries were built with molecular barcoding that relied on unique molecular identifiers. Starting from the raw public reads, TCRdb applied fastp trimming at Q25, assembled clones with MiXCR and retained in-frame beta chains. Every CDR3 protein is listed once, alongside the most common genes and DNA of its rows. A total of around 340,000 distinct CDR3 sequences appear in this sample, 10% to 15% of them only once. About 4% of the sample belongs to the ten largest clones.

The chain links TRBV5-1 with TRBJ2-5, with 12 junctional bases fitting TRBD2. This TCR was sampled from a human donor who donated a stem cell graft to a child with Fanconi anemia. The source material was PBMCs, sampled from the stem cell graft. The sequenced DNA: TGCGCCAGCAGCTTGGCGGCACTAGCGGGGGGCCGGGAGACCCAGTACTTC. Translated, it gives CASSLAALAGGRETQYF.